This TCR beta chain stems from a study of T cells in Graves' hyperthyroidism and ophthalmopathy. The V gene's germline CDR1 is SNHLY and CDR2 FYNNEI. V lost 2 bases and J lost 3, with 11 bases in between. There are 14 residues in the CDR3. From RNA transcripts, TCR beta CDR3 regions were amplified. The TCR CDR3 first-round RT-PCR relied on the HTBI primer set. MiXCR, run by TCRdb on the multiplex PCR reads, gives a single entry per CDR3 protein. The profile covers a few hundred thousand distinct CDR3 sequences, with around 21% appearing a single time and 26% taken by the ten largest. In this sample, this clonotype turned up many times. The antigen is undetermined. General study points: Among clonotypes expanded in thyroid above 0.001, most were also found in blood.

The specimen was blood. The sequence was collected from a man aged 18 to 29 with Graves' hyperthyroidism. The chain carries TRBV2 and TRBJ2-7; D is ambiguous. DNA of the CDR3: TGTGCCAGCAGTGAACGCCCTGGTGTCTACGAGCAGTACTTC. Its translation is CASSERPGVYEQYF.